This record looks at one T cell receptor beta chain sequence and its context. The antigen remains unidentified. Primers included in the PCR were 60 Vbeta and 13 Jbeta primers. Using immunoSEQ multiplex PCR, the repertoire was profiled, and TCRdb retains in-frame clones only, with some absent. The sample records around 140,000 clones, about 74% being singletons. V lost 0 bases and J lost 2; bases outside the gene matches: 6. The CDR3 has 16 amino acids. The germline V gene encodes CDR1 SGHRS and CDR2 YFSETQ. This sample is drawn from a study of cytomegalovirus exposure and HLA in healthy donors. Points from the study as a whole: According to a later analysis, most TCR beta chains associated with CMV appeared HLA-restricted. In a later analysis, compared with equally common non-associated chains, HLA-associated beta chains were more expanded. Across donors, presence/absence analyses took sequencing depth to be roughly uniform. The study carried out a later analysis of TCR beta sequences. It associated around 17,000 of them with specific HLA alleles at a false discovery rate of 0.05.

The sequenced material came from PBMCs. The chain joins TRBV5-1 to TRBJ2-7, with 9 bases aligning to TRBD1. This TCR derives from an older woman in good health and CMV-seronegative. CDR3 nucleotide sequence: TGCGCCAGCAGCTTGGCCCCCGGGACAGGGACCTACGAGCAGTACTTC. As protein: CASSLAPGTGTYEQYF.